This record covers a single T cell receptor beta chain. In this sample, this clonotype turned up a few times. The clone's antigen remains unknown. Base qualities are not at hand, and no much larger clone is one base apart. The data belong to a study of T cells in Graves' hyperthyroidism and ophthalmopathy (dated by TCRdb to between 2018 and 2021). Notes on the research overall: To identify distinguishing TCR V-J signatures, a discovery cohort of around 98 patients was used, comprising 43 with Graves' ophthalmopathy and approximately 57 with stable Graves' hyperthyroidism. In addition, the study compared T-cell repertoires in thyroid tissue and in blood from over 5 Graves' hyperthyroidism patients. According to the paper, TCR Vbeta CDR3 sequencing was carried out on more than 120 peripheral blood samples, which came from around 43 ophthalmopathy, under 85 hyperthyroidism and roughly 17 progressor patients. For training and testing, the 80 to 100 patients in the discovery cohort were randomly divided in a 7:3 ratio. Whether ophthalmopathy could be predicted prospectively was tested in an independent validation cohort made up of roughly 19 hyperthyroidism patients plus 17 patients who later progressed to ophthalmopathy. Following sampling, methimazole starting at 30 mg daily was given to hyperthyroidism patients, and high-dose intravenous methylprednisolone was given to ophthalmopathy patients. Here is what the overall study found, with its caveats: A 13 V-J signature model separated ophthalmopathy from stable hyperthyroidism, with approximately 86% sensitivity and around 84% specificity in cross-validation and 80%/75% in testing. No statistical method was used to set the sample size in advance, and investigators knew the group allocation. Blood samples also contained most of the expanded thyroid clonotypes (frequency above 0.001), which suggests that blood repertoires may reflect thyroid immune responses. In validation, the model predicted progression to ophthalmopathy with over 65% sensitivity and 72.22% specificity, a median of about six months before onset.

The TCR beta CDR3 regions were amplified from RNA transcripts. A first-round RT-PCR of the TCR CDR3 used the HTBI primer set with the Qiagen OneStep RT-PCR kit. The libraries were constructed in a second round of multiplex PCR and then size-selected and purified. Paired-end sequencing of the libraries was performed with 100 bp reads on an Illumina HiSeq2000. The authors' analysis ran thus. SOAPnuke was used to process the raw data, throwing out any read that contained adapters or uncalled bases, had a mean Phred below 15, or lacked an exact constant-primer or identifier match. COPE v1.2.5 was used to merge high-quality paired reads, and clonotypes were defined as unique nucleotide sequences. Clonotypes were aligned to IMGT TRBV, TRBD and TRBJ reference segments using MiTCR v1.1. The analysis included only V-J combinations with a frequency above 0.0001, which together covered roughly 99% of the repertoires. A TCS score was defined as the ratio of F50 (clonal expansion) to E x V (chaos), with BLOSUM62-based TCRdist applied between CDR3 peptides within each V-J. Welch's t-statistics and random forest reduced just over 500 V-J features to 13, which were used in a naive Bayes classifier (R e1071). The public reads were reprocessed in TCRdb via fastp at Q25 and MiXCR, keeping in-frame beta chains. Each CDR3 protein gets just one entry, which takes the most common genes and DNA from the rows behind it. The V and J calls follow TCRdb's processing rather than the paper's. The sample data list roughly 580,000 distinct CDR3 sequences, and around 45% of these were observed just once. The ten top clones hold about 8.2% of the sample.

Stable Graves' hyperthyroidism was defined as the absence of progression to ophthalmopathy over 18 months of follow-up. Hyperthyroidism patients were newly diagnosed, had a disease duration of under 2 months, and were aged 18 to 65 years. Patients with uncontrolled infections, other autoimmune diseases, pregnancy or lactation were excluded. Clinical symptoms, serum thyroxine and TRAb, thyroid ultrasound, and orbital computed tomography formed the basis for the diagnoses. Trizol reagent was used to extract total RNA, and RNA quality was then checked on an Agilent 2100 Bioanalyzer. The germline V gene encodes CDR1 MNHNS and CDR2 SASEGT. The CDR3 holds 12 amino acids from the cysteine to the phenylalanine. Kept here is only the CDR3 DNA, which spans 36 bases and is read in frame from base 1. V is reduced by 8 bases and J by 6 bases, leaving a spacing of 13 bases between them.

Rearrangement joined TRBV6-1 to TRBJ1-2; too little of a D gene remains to name it. The receptor was isolated from a woman under 30 with Graves' hyperthyroidism. Donor details come from another sample of the same person, matched by shared clones. Sequencing input: peripheral blood or thyroid tissue (not recorded which). The base sequence is TGTGCCAGCTCAAAGCAGGTCGATGGCTACACCTTC. It specifies CASSKQVDGYTF.